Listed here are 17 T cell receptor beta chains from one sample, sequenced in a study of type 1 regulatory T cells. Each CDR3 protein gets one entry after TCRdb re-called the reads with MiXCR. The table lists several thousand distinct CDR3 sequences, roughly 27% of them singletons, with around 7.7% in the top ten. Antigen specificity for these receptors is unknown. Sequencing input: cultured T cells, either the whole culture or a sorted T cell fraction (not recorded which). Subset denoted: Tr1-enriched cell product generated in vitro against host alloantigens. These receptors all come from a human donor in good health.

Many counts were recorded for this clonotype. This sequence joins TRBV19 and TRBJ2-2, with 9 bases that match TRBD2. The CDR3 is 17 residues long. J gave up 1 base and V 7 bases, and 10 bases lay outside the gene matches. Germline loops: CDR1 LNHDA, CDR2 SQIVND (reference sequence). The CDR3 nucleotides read TGTGCCAGTACCCCAACTAGCGGGTCGCGGAACACCGGGGAGCTGTTTTTT. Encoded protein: CASTPTSGSRNTGELFF.

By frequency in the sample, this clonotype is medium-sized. The CDR3 DNA reads TGTGCCAGCAGGCCCAGCGGGAGCCGAAACAATGAGCAGTTCTTC. Protein product: CASRPSGSRNNEQFF. The genes are TRBV7-3 and TRBJ2-1; 8 positions agree with TRBD2. V was pared by 6 bases and J by 5 bases, with 9 bases of the junction left unmatched. The CDR3 loop spans 15 amino acids. CDR1 is SGHTA, CDR2 FQGTGA, per germline.

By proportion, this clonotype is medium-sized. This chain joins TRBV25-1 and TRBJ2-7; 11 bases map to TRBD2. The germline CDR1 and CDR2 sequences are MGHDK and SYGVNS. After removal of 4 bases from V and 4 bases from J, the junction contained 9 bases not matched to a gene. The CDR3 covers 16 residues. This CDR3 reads CASSGPLAGAQYEQYF. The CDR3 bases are TGTGCCAGCAGTGGCCCACTAGCGGGGGCTCAATACGAGCAGTACTTC.

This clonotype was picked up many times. The CDR3 coding sequence is TGCGCCAGCAGCCTCGGGACTAACTCCTACAATGAGCAGTTCTTC. It codes for CASSLGTNSYNEQFF. The chain employs TRBV4-3 and TRBJ2-1; 7 bases map to TRBD2. The germline gives CDR1 LGHNA, CDR2 YSLEER. The trim removed 4 bases at V and 0 bases at J, leaving 3 bases unmatched. The CDR3 has 15 amino acids.

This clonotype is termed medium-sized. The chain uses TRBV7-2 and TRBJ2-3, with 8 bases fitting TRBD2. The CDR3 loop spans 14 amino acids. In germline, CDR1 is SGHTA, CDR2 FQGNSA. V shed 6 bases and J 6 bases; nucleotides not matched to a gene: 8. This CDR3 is CASRRGLEDDTQYF. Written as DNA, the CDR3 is TGTGCCAGCAGACGGGGACTAGAGGACGATACGCAGTATTTT.

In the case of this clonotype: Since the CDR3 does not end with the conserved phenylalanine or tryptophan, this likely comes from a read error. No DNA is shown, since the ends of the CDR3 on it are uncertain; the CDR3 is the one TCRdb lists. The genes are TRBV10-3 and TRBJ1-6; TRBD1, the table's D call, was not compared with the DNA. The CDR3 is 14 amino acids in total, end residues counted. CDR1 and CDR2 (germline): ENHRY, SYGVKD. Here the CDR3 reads CAIRSPGADSPPHL.

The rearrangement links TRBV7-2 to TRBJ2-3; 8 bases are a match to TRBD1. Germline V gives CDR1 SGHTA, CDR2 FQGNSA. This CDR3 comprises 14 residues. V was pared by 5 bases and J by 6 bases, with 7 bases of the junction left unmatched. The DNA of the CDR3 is TGTGCCAGCAGCCCGACAGGGGTTGGGGATACGCAGTATTTT. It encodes CASSPTGVGDTQYF.

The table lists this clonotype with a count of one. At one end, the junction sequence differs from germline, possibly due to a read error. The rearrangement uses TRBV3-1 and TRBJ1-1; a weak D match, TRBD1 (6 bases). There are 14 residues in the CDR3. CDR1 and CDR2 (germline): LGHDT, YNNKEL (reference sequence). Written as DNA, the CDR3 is TGCGTCAGCAGCTTCACAGGGATGAACACTGAAGCTTTCTTT. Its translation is CVSSFTGMNTEAFF.

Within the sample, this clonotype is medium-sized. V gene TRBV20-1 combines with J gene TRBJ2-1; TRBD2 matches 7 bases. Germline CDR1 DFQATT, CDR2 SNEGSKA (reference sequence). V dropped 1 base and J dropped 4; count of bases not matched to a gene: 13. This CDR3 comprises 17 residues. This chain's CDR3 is CSARGLAGFLSYNEQFF. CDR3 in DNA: TGCAGTGCTAGAGGGTTAGCGGGCTTCTTATCATACAATGAGCAGTTCTTC.

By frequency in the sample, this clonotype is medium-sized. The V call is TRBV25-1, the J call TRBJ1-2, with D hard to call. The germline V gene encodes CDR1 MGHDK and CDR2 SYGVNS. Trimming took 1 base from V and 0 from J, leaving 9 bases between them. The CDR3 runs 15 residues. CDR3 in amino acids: CASSEFSGTNYGYTF. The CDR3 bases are TGTGCCAGCAGTGAATTTTCGGGGACTAACTATGGCTACACCTTC.

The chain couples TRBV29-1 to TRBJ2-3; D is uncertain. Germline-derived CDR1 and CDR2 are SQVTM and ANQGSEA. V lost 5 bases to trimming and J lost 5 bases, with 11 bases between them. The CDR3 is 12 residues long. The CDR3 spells CSVSVVVDTQYF. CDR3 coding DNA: TGCAGCGTTTCGGTAGTCGTAGATACGCAGTATTTT.

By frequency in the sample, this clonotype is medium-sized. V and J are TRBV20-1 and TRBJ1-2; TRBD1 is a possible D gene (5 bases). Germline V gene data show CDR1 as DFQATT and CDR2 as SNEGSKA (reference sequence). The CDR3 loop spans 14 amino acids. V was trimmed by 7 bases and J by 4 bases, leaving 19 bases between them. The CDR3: CSVQNRGPRYGYTF. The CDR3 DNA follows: TGCAGTGTCCAAAACCGGGGACCACGCTATGGCTACACCTTC.

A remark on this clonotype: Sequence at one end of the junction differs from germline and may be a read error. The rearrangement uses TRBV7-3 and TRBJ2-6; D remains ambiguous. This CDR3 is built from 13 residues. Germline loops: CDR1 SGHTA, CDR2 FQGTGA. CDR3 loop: CASNTGLANVLTF. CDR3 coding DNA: TGTGCCAGCAACACCGGTCTGGCCAACGTCCTGACCTTC.

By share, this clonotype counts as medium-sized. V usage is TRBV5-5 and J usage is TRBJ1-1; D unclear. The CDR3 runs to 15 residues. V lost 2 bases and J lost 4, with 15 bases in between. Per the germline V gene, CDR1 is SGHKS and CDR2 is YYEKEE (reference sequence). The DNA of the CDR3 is TGTGCCAGCAGCTTCTTGGATGACCAAGGCACTGAAGCTTTCTTT. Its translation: CASSFLDDQGTEAFF.

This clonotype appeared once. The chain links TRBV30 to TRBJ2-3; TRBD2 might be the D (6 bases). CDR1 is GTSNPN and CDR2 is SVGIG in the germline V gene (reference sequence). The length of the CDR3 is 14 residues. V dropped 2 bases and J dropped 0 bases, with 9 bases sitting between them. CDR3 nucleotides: TGTGCCTGGAGTCCCGGGACTAGCACAGATACGCAGTATTTT. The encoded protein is CAWSPGTSTDTQYF. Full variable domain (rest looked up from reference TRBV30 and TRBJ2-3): SQTIHQWPATLVQPVGSPLSLECTVEGTSNPNLYWYRQAAGRGLQLLFYSVGIGQISSEVPQNLSASRPQDRQFILSSKKLLLSDSGFYLCAWSPGTSTDTQYFGPGTRLTVL.

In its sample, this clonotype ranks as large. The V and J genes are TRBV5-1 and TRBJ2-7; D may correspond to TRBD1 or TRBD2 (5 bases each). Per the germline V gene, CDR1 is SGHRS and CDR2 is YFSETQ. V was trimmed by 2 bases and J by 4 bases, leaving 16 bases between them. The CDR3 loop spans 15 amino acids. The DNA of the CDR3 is TGCGCCAGCAGCTTTGTAACCGGGACGCTATACGAGCAGTACTTC. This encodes CASSFVTGTLYEQYF.

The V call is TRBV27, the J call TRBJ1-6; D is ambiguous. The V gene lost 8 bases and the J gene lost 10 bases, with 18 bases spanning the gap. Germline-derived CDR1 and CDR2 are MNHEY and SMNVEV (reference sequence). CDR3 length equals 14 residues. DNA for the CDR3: TGTGCCAGCTCGGCGTTACTTTTGGGATCACCCCTCCACTTT. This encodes CASSALLLGSPLHF.